This TCR beta chain was sequenced during a study of T cell responses to AZD1222 COVID-19 vaccine. Repertoires were generated with immunoSEQ multiplex PCR, while TCRdb's copy carries only in-frame clones and drops some. Among some 74,000 clones, 65% to 85% were seen once, and the ten largest hold 20% to 25%. Findings of the study overall: Nearly half of the spike-specific TCRs reportedly recognize variant regions that carry no mutations.

With respect to this clone: The antigen remains unidentified.

The CDR3 extends over 15 amino acids. Per the germline V gene, CDR1 is MNHEY and CDR2 is SMNVEV (reference sequence). J lost 6 bases, V lost 8 bases, and 14 bases had no gene match. This clonotype was obtained from an adult in good health. V usage is TRBV27 and J usage is TRBJ2-7; 9 positions match TRBD2. The sample in question was peripheral blood, obtained on day 0 of AZD1222 vaccination. DNA of the CDR3: TGTGCCAGCGCGGTGGCGGGAGGGCCCTCTGTCGAGCAGTACTTC. Translated: CASAVAGGPSVEQYF.